These 29 T cell receptor beta chains were all obtained from the same sample, sequenced in a study of identical twins. TCRdb re-called the 5' RACE reads through MiXCR, storing one row per CDR3 protein. The sample yields 600,000 to 700,000 distinct CDR3 sequences, about 20% seen once. The sample was also reused in another study, on T cells expressing NK-cell markers.

Material for sequencing was PBMCs. All receptors derive from a woman under 30 in good health.

V and J are TRBV29-1 and TRBJ1-2; perhaps TRBD1 as D (6 bases). The CDR3 runs to 12 residues. Germline V gene data show CDR1 as SQVTM and CDR2 as ANQGSEA. The V end was cut by 4 bases, the J end by 3 bases, with 9 bases between. CDR3 DNA: TGCAGCGTTGTAGGGGGAGACTATGGCTACACCTTC. Its protein product is CSVVGGDYGYTF.

This clonotype has more than one count but fewer than ten. The rearrangement uses TRBV6-2 or TRBV6-3 and TRBJ2-7; 9 nucleotides match TRBD2. The V gene end was trimmed by 0 bases and the J gene end by 3 bases; junction bases not matched to a gene: 3. The CDR3 is made up of 15 amino acids. Germline V lookup: CDR1 MNHEY, CDR2 SVGEGT. The CDR3 DNA reads as TGTGCCAGCAGTTACTCTAGCGGGGGACTCTACGAGCAGTACTTC. Residues: CASSYSSGGLYEQYF.

In its sample, this clonotype was seen a few times. The chain employs TRBV20-1 and TRBJ2-5; no firm D call. The CDR3 is made up of 15 amino acids. V shed 2 bases and J shed 2 bases, with 15 bases lying between them. CDR1 and CDR2 (germline): DFQATT, SNEGSKA (reference sequence). The CDR3 here is CSARKGNWRQETQYF. CDR3 DNA sequence: TGCAGTGCTAGAAAAGGCAATTGGCGGCAAGAGACCCAGTACTTC.

This clonotype was counted many times. The gene calls are TRBV20-1 and TRBJ1-1; no firm D call. V lost 7 bases and J lost 1, with 4 bases in between. Germline V gives CDR1 DFQATT, CDR2 SNEGSKA (reference sequence). This CDR3 is built from 10 residues. The CDR3 nucleotides are TGCAGTGATAGGAACACTGAAGCTTTCTTT. Its translation is CSDRNTEAFF.

The V and J genes are TRBV6-1 and TRBJ2-7, with 12 bases identical to TRBD1. The CDR3 runs 15 residues. The ends lost 8 bases at V and 4 bases at J; junction bases unmatched: 9. Germline values: CDR1 MNHNS, CDR2 SASEGT. CDR3 sequence reads: CASCSPGQGAYEQYF. The CDR3 DNA sequence: TGTGCCAGCTGTAGCCCGGGACAGGGGGCTTACGAGCAGTACTTC.

This chain joins TRBV12-3 or TRBV12-4 and TRBJ2-3, with D perhaps TRBD2 (6 bases). With 3 bases removed from V and 5 bases from J, the gap between germline ends came to 15 bases. The CDR3 has 15 amino acids. CDR3 in amino acids: CASSFNGGTGDTQYF. CDR3 bases: TGTGCCAGCAGTTTTAACGGCGGGACCGGAGATACGCAGTATTTT.

The J gene is TRBJ2-5, the V gene TRBV5-1; D may match TRBD1 or TRBD2 (6 bases each). V was cut by 3 bases and J by 0 bases, with 15 bases left in between. Germline lookup yields CDR1 SGHRS and CDR2 YFSETQ. This CDR3 is built from 16 residues. In DNA form, the CDR3 reads TGCGCCAGCAGCTCTGGCGGAGGGGGGTACCAAGAGACCCAGTACTTC. It codes for CASSSGGGGYQETQYF.

This clonotype occurred a few times. V usage is TRBV5-1 and J usage is TRBJ2-2, with 10 positions matching TRBD2. Germline V gene sequence: CDR1 SGHRS, CDR2 YFSETQ. CDR3 length: 20 amino acids. V dropped 3 bases and J dropped 0; count of bases not matched to a gene: 14. CDR3 loop: CASSSRVGLAGAPNTGELFF. CDR3 DNA: TGCGCCAGCAGCTCGAGGGTTGGTCTAGCGGGAGCCCCGAACACCGGGGAGCTGTTTTTT. The entire variable domain, with the rest obtained from reference TRBV5-1 and TRBJ2-2, is as follows: KAGVTQTPRYLIKTRGQQVTLSCSPISGHRSVSWYQQTPGQGLQFLFEYFSETQRNKGNFPGRFSGRQFSNSRSEMNVSTLELGDSALYLCASSSRVGLAGAPNTGELFFGEGSRLTVL.

The chain links TRBV27 to TRBJ2-7; D may be TRBD1 or TRBD2 (6 bases each). Trimming removed 4 bases from V and 5 bases from J, with 15 bases in between. In germline, CDR1 is MNHEY, CDR2 SMNVEV (reference sequence). The CDR3 is 14 residues long. This CDR3 is CASSSPLEGDEQYF. In nucleotides, the CDR3 is TGTGCCAGCAGTTCCCCATTGGAGGGGGACGAGCAGTACTTC.

This clonotype was seen more than once but under ten times. The chain has TRBV20-1 and TRBJ2-7; TRBD1 is a possible D gene (6 bases). The germline gives CDR1 DFQATT, CDR2 SNEGSKA (reference sequence). The CDR3 has 13 residues. Trimming removed 5 bases from V and 2 bases from J, with 13 bases in between. The CDR3 region has the DNA TGCAGTGCTCAGCACGGACAGACCTACGAGCAGTACTTC. Amino acids: CSAQHGQTYEQYF.

Comments on this clonotype: Relative to the germline gene, one junction end is altered; a read error may explain this. V is TRBV6-1 and J is TRBJ2-1, with 8 bases aligning to TRBD2. The CDR3 runs to 15 residues. Germline CDR1 and CDR2: MNHNS and SASEGT. CDR3 coding DNA: TGTGCCAGCAGGGAAGCGGGAGTGCTCTACAATGAGCAGTTCTTC. It yields the protein CASREAGVLYNEQFF.

This chain connects TRBV20-1 to TRBJ2-5, with D perhaps matching TRBD1 (5 bases). The CDR3 has 15 residues. Germline V CDR1 and CDR2: DFQATT, SNEGSKA (reference sequence). V was clipped by 0 bases and J by 0 bases, with 11 bases between them. This CDR3 reads CSARDPKGDQETQYF. Here the CDR3 DNA reads TGCAGTGCTAGAGATCCCAAAGGGGACCAAGAGACCCAGTACTTC.

The chain carries TRBV4-3 and TRBJ2-3, with TRBD2 matching 10 bases. This CDR3 has 17 amino acids. The V and J ends lost 0 bases and 5 bases, in that order; junction bases with no gene match: 8. Looked up from germline, CDR1 is LGHNA and CDR2 is YSLEER. For the CDR3, the DNA is TGCGCCAGCAGCCAAGATTATTCCAGCGGGAGGGTAGATACGCAGTATTTT. Protein: CASSQDYSSGRVDTQYF.

The count of this clonotype is one. This chain joins TRBV18 and TRBJ2-1; D is ambiguous. Trimming pared 0 bases from V and 2 bases from J, leaving 11 bases between. CDR1 and CDR2 from the germline V gene are KGHSH and LQKENI. This CDR3 has 16 amino acids. Here the CDR3 DNA reads TGTGCCAGCTCACCACCATCTTCTACAACCTACAATGAGCAGTTCTTC. This translates into CASSPPSSTTYNEQFF.

J is TRBJ1-5 and V is TRBV6-2 or TRBV6-3; D perhaps matches TRBD1 (5 bases). CDR1 and CDR2 from the germline V gene are MNHEY and SVGEGT. This CDR3 has 15 amino acids. V lost 6 bases, J lost 9 bases, and 21 bases lay in between. CDR3 sequence: CASRTGTGSGWPQHF. The DNA for the CDR3 is TGTGCCAGCAGGACCGGGACCGGCTCAGGGTGGCCCCAGCATTTT.

The V call is TRBV29-1, the J call TRBJ1-1; no definite D call. Per the germline V gene, CDR1 is SQVTM and CDR2 is ANQGSEA. The V end was cut by 3 bases, the J end by 4 bases, with 9 bases between. This CDR3 spans 12 amino acids. The CDR3 bases are TGCAGCGTTGATACCCCCGGCACTGAAGCTTTCTTT. Residues: CSVDTPGTEAFF.

There are a few counts of this clonotype. The gene calls are TRBV2 and TRBJ2-1, with D perhaps TRBD1 (5 bases). The CDR3 is 12 amino acids. Trimming took 7 bases from V and 6 from J, leaving 10 bases between them. Germline CDR1 reads SNHLY; CDR2 reads FYNNEI. CDR3 sequence: CASIWQGNEQFF. The CDR3 bases are TGTGCCAGCATTTGGCAGGGCAATGAGCAGTTCTTC.

This clonotype was recorded a few times. The J gene is TRBJ2-3, the V gene TRBV24-1, with D possibly matching TRBD1 (5 bases). The CDR3 sequence is 14 residues long. Germline CDR1 reads KGHDR; CDR2 reads SFDVKD. V gave up 9 bases and J gave up 0 bases, with 12 bases separating them. Here the CDR3 DNA reads TGTGCCACCCAACAGGTTTCTAGCACAGATACGCAGTATTTT. This encodes CATQQVSSTDTQYF.

This rearrangement joins TRBV11-1 to TRBJ2-1, with TRBD2 matching over 9 bases. The V and J ends lost 5 bases and 1 base, in that order; junction bases with no gene match: 12. This CDR3 is built from 18 residues. CDR1 SGHAT and CDR2 FQDESV come from the germline V gene (reference sequence). In DNA, the CDR3 is TGTGCCAGCAGCCTTAGCGGTTGGGCGGGAGGGTCCTACAATGAGCAGTTCTTC. Its protein is CASSLSGWAGGSYNEQFF.

This clonotype has ten or more counts. CDR3 DNA sequence: TGTGCCAGCAGCTCCCGGGCGGGCGATACGCAGTATTTT. Its protein is CASSSRAGDTQYF. The chain recombines TRBV5-4 with TRBJ2-3; a possible D gene is TRBD2 (5 bases). V lost 3 bases, J lost 6 bases, and 11 bases lay in between. The CDR3 loop spans 13 amino acids. Germline assignment: CDR1 SGHNT and CDR2 YYREEE (reference sequence).

The sample holds a few counts of this clonotype. V and J are TRBV5-1 and TRBJ2-1; the D gene is possibly TRBD2 (6 bases). Germline CDR1 SGHRS, CDR2 YFSETQ. V was clipped by 7 bases and J by 0 bases, with 14 bases between them. This CDR3 has 15 residues. The CDR3 sequence is CASVLSGSSYNEQFF. The CDR3 DNA reads as TGCGCCAGCGTGCTTAGCGGTAGCTCCTACAATGAGCAGTTCTTC.

In its sample, this clonotype was seen many times. This chain links TRBV29-1 with TRBJ2-5; 11 nucleotides align to TRBD2. This CDR3 has 13 amino acids. The V and J ends lost 8 bases and 4 bases, in that order; junction bases with no gene match: 6. Per the germline V gene, CDR1 is SQVTM and CDR2 is ANQGSEA. CDR3 in DNA: TGCAGCCTGACGACTAGCGGGATAGAGACCCAGTACTTC. It yields the protein CSLTTSGIETQYF.

The chain joins TRBV12-3 or TRBV12-4 to TRBJ2-7; either TRBD1 or TRBD2 may supply D (6 bases each). V was pared by 7 bases and J by 1 base, with 14 bases between. The CDR3 is 14 residues long. The CDR3 sequence is CASKGGLLSYEQYF. As DNA, the CDR3 is TGTGCCAGCAAAGGGGGACTCCTTTCCTACGAGCAGTACTTC.

J is TRBJ2-1 and V is TRBV6-4; 8 nucleotides align to TRBD2. This CDR3 contains 15 residues. V shed 10 bases, J shed 3 bases, and the junction held 11 bases outside the gene matches. Germline CDR1 is MRHNA and CDR2 is SNTAGT. The CDR3, as DNA: TGTGCCACCCGGGGGGGCCTGGTGCTCTACAATGAGCAGTTCTTC. Translation: CATRGGLVLYNEQFF.

There are a few counts of this clonotype. V gene TRBV20-1 combines with J gene TRBJ2-1, with D perhaps matching TRBD1 (5 bases). V was clipped by 3 bases and J by 7 bases, with 16 bases between them. Germline CDR1 is DFQATT and CDR2 is SNEGSKA (reference sequence). This CDR3 has 14 residues. CDR3 loop: CSARDTAGRNEQFF. The CDR3, as DNA: TGCAGTGCTAGGGACACAGCCGGCCGGAATGAGCAGTTCTTC.

This clonotype was seen at least ten times. The V call is TRBV12-5, the J call TRBJ2-7; no clear D. The V end lost 0 bases, the J end lost 6 bases, and 3 bases lay between the germline ends. Germline-derived CDR1 and CDR2 are LGHNT and FRNRAP. The CDR3 has 11 amino acids. The CDR3 protein is CASGLVGEQYF. The CDR3 DNA is TGTGCTAGTGGTTTGGTGGGCGAGCAGTACTTC.

This clonotype was detected many times. The CDR3 region is CSVEGPSGQETQYF. CDR3 DNA: TGCAGCGTTGAAGGCCCTAGCGGGCAAGAGACCCAGTACTTC. V usage is TRBV29-1 and J usage is TRBJ2-5; TRBD2 matches at 8 bases. The germline V gene encodes CDR1 SQVTM and CDR2 ANQGSEA. The length of the CDR3 is 14 residues. V shed 1 base, J shed 2 bases, and the junction held 3 bases outside the gene matches.

This chain joins TRBV20-1 and TRBJ2-2; possibly TRBD2 for D (6 bases). From germline, CDR1 is DFQATT and CDR2 SNEGSKA (reference sequence). The CDR3 length is 16 residues. Between the trimmed V and J ends, which lost 4 bases and 4 bases, there was a span of 19 bases. The CDR3 region has the DNA TGCAGTGCTAATCAGGTAGGGCGGGGAGGCACCGGGGAGCTGTTTTTT. Translated: CSANQVGRGGTGELFF.

This clonotype was seen a few times. This sequence joins TRBV20-1 and TRBJ2-5, with D unclear. Germline assignment: CDR1 DFQATT and CDR2 SNEGSKA (reference sequence). V shed 6 bases and J shed 6 bases, with 20 bases lying between them. The CDR3 totals 14 residues. The CDR3 reads CSAYWYSLGQTQYF. In DNA, the CDR3 is TGCAGTGCCTACTGGTACAGCCTCGGTCAGACCCAGTACTTC.